This T cell receptor (beta chain) is drawn from a study of OX40 agonist ivuxolimab in advanced cancers. About the study: Treatment of patients was with ivuxolimab, an agonistic anti-OX40 (CD134) antibody.

This CDR3 contains 15 residues. V lost 5 bases and J lost 2; bases outside the gene matches: 4. Germline assignment: CDR1 MDHEN and CDR2 SYDVKM. Repertoires were generated with immunoSEQ multiplex PCR, while TCRdb's copy carries only in-frame clones and drops some. The sample yields 50,000 to 75,000 clones, 86% seen once. This sequence was found in an adult with an advanced solid tumor such as melanoma, head and neck, liver or kidney cancer. The J gene is TRBJ1-5, the V gene TRBV28; 9 nucleotides align to TRBD1. Sequenced here: CD4+ or CD8+ T cells sorted from blood, sampled in a trial of the OX40 agonist ivuxolimab. The CDR3 sequence: CASSQGQGGNQPQHF. The CDR3, as DNA: TGTGCCAGCAGTCAGGGACAGGGAGGCAATCAGCCCCAGCATTTT.